Below, 24 T cell receptor beta chains from the same sample are listed, as sequenced in a study of blood T cell repertoires in COVID-19. TCRdb's copy holds only in-frame clones and misses some; the assay was immunoSEQ multiplex PCR. The table shows 200,000 to 300,000 clones, with around nine tenths occurring only once. The sequenced sample was peripheral blood. The receptors originated from a man aged 35-49 years who had recovered from COVID-19.

The chain recombines TRBV27 with TRBJ1-1; 9 bases align to TRBD1. Germline V gene lookup returns CDR1 MNHEY and CDR2 SMNVEV (reference sequence). V was pared by 6 bases and J by 6 bases, with 14 bases of the junction left unmatched. The CDR3 loop spans 16 amino acids. The CDR3 DNA sequence: TGTGCCAGCAGAACCGGGACAGGGAGATCCAGCCCTGAAGCTTTCTTT. Translation: CASRTGTGRSSPEAFF.

V and J are TRBV20-1 and TRBJ1-3; D unresolved. The ends were cut back, 5 bases at V and 8 bases at J, with 10 bases in the middle. Per germline, CDR1 DFQATT and CDR2 SNEGSKA (reference sequence). This CDR3 comprises 11 residues. The chain's CDR3 is CSAQYSDTIYF. The CDR3 DNA sequence: TGCAGTGCTCAATATTCGGACACCATATATTTT.

This clone was found a few times. This sequence joins TRBV30 and TRBJ1-3, with D unclear. The CDR3 runs to 17 residues. In germline, CDR1 is GTSNPN, CDR2 SVGIG (reference sequence). V dropped 2 bases and J dropped 0 bases, with 17 bases sitting between them. Written as DNA, the CDR3 is TGTGCCTGGAGTCCGAGCCGACATATCCTCTCTGGAAACACCATATATTTT. Its protein product is CAWSPSRHILSGNTIYF.

The V and J genes are TRBV7-9 and TRBJ2-1; D is ambiguous. CDR1 SEHNR and CDR2 FQNEAQ come from the germline V gene (reference sequence). The CDR3 totals 12 residues. V was pared by 5 bases and J by 5 bases, with 7 bases between. CDR3 protein: CASSLRDNEQFF. The DNA of the CDR3 is TGTGCCAGCAGCCTCCGGGACAATGAGCAGTTCTTC.

This chain links TRBV7-2 with TRBJ2-4; 14 bases fit TRBD2. V was clipped by 4 bases and J by 0 bases; unmatched bases: 8. This CDR3 is 19 amino acids long. Per the germline V gene, CDR1 is SGHTA and CDR2 is FQGNSA. The CDR3 is CASSWIGTSGGLAKNIQYF. CDR3 bases: TGTGCCAGCAGCTGGATTGGGACTAGCGGGGGCTTAGCCAAAAACATTCAGTACTTC.

As DNA, the CDR3 is TGTGCCAGCAGCACCCCAGAGGGAGGAGAAAAACTGTTTTTT. Translating gives CASSTPEGGEKLFF. The chain carries TRBV6-2 or TRBV6-3 and TRBJ1-4; the D is unclear. There are 14 residues in the CDR3. V was shortened by 6 bases and J by 8 bases, with 16 bases between the two germline ends. CDR1 is MNHEY and CDR2 is SVGEGT in the germline V gene.

CDR3 protein: CASSFNQATEAFF. The CDR3 coding sequence is TGTGCCAGCAGCTTCAATCAGGCTACTGAAGCTTTCTTT. The V gene is TRBV7-2, the J gene TRBJ1-1; D gene unclear. Trimming cost V 3 bases and J 5 bases, with 10 bases left between them. This CDR3 is 13 amino acids long. Per germline, CDR1 SGHTA and CDR2 FQGNSA.

Of note for this clone: Other nucleotide sequences from this sample produce the same CDR3. V is TRBV19 and J is TRBJ2-2; 8 bases agree with TRBD1. The CDR3 is made up of 16 amino acids. Per the germline V gene, CDR1 is LNHDA and CDR2 is SQIVND (reference sequence). J lost 2 bases, V lost 3 bases, and 5 bases had no gene match. The CDR3 sequence: CASSIGTGKNTGELFF. The CDR3, as DNA: TGTGCCAGTAGTATCGGGACAGGTAAAAACACCGGGGAGCTGTTTTTT.

V and J are TRBV3-1 (or the pseudogene TRBV3-2) and TRBJ1-6; D unresolved. The V gene's germline CDR1 is LGHDT and CDR2 YNNKEL (reference sequence). The CDR3 extends over 13 amino acids. Trimming left V 9 bases short and J 6 bases short, with 12 bases between. The CDR3 DNA sequence: TGTGCCAGTCAGAGGACTTTTAATTCACCCCTCCACTTT. Its protein is CASQRTFNSPLHF.

The chain has TRBV7-2 and TRBJ2-3, with D perhaps matching TRBD2 (6 bases). Trimming cost V 6 bases and J 2 bases, with 15 bases left between them. This CDR3 has 15 residues. Looked up from germline, CDR1 is SGHTA and CDR2 is FQGNSA. The CDR3 DNA follows: TGTGCCAGCAGGGGTAGCGGATTTGCCACAGATACGCAGTATTTT. This sequence encodes CASRGSGFATDTQYF.

The chain joins TRBV12-5 to TRBJ2-5; 8 nucleotides line up with TRBD2. This CDR3 has 15 residues. Germline V CDR1 and CDR2: LGHNT, FRNRAP. With 6 bases clipped from V and 4 bases from J, the junction kept 10 bases outside the gene matches. CDR3 DNA sequence: TGTGCTAGTGGGGGAGGAGCGGGGGCCACAGAGACCCAGTACTTC. Residues: CASGGGAGATETQYF.

CDR3 coding DNA: TGTGCCAGCAGTTTAACTAAGGTCGAGCAGTACTTC. It codes for CASSLTKVEQYF. The chain recombines TRBV6-2 or TRBV6-3 with TRBJ2-7; D gene uncertain. The CDR3 is 12 residues long. V was clipped by 4 bases and J by 6 bases, with 10 bases between them. CDR1 and CDR2 (germline): MNHEY, SVGEGT.

This chain connects TRBV12-3 or TRBV12-4 to TRBJ1-2, with D unresolved. V was shortened by 5 bases and J by 4 bases, with 11 bases between the two germline ends. The CDR3 has 13 amino acids. CDR3 nucleotide sequence: TGTGCCAGCAGTCCAGGTGGGAGCTATGGCTACACCTTC. It specifies CASSPGGSYGYTF.

The CDR3 nucleotides read TGTGCCAGCTCACCCAACTGGTACGAGCAGTACTTC. This sequence encodes CASSPNWYEQYF. V is TRBV18 and J is TRBJ2-7; D gene ambiguous. The germline V gene has CDR1 KGHSH and CDR2 LQKENI. The V gene lost 3 bases and the J gene lost 4 bases, with 7 bases spanning the gap. The CDR3 has 12 amino acids.

The V call is TRBV4-3, the J call TRBJ2-2; D gene ambiguous. Germline V lookup: CDR1 LGHNA, CDR2 YSLEER. The length of the CDR3 is 17 residues. The V end lost 0 bases, the J end lost 7 bases, and 18 bases lay between the germline ends. Here the CDR3 reads CASSQESPSLVGGELFF. DNA for the CDR3: TGCGCCAGCAGCCAAGAAAGTCCTTCGCTGGTCGGCGGGGAGCTGTTTTTT.

The chain is built from TRBV19 and TRBJ1-5; 10 bases are shared with TRBD1. The ends lost 7 bases at V and 4 bases at J; junction bases unmatched: 10. Germline CDR1 is LNHDA and CDR2 is SQIVND (reference sequence). The CDR3 runs 16 residues. The CDR3 here is CASKGWDRGENQPQHF. The CDR3 nucleotides read TGTGCCAGTAAGGGGTGGGACAGGGGAGAAAATCAGCCCCAGCATTTT.

The rearrangement uses TRBV3-1 (or the pseudogene TRBV3-2) and TRBJ1-2; no reliable D call. CDR3 length: 14 residues. Trimming stripped 5 bases from V and 0 bases from J, with 10 bases between. Per germline, CDR1 LGHDT and CDR2 YNNKEL (reference sequence). The CDR3 nucleotides are TGTGCCAGCAGCGGGCGACGGACTAACTATGGCTACACCTTC. It encodes CASSGRRTNYGYTF.

The chain joins TRBV5-1 to TRBJ2-7, with 7 nucleotides matching TRBD2. Germline V gene data show CDR1 as SGHRS and CDR2 as YFSETQ. The CDR3 length is 16 residues. Trimming took 2 bases from V and 0 from J; bases not matched to a gene: 8. The CDR3 is CASSLTGTKSSYEQYF. As DNA, the CDR3 is TGCGCCAGCAGCTTAACCGGGACTAAGAGCTCCTACGAGCAGTACTTC.

V usage is TRBV3-1 (or the pseudogene TRBV3-2) and J usage is TRBJ2-1, with 11 bases fitting TRBD2. The ends lost 4 bases at V and 7 bases at J; junction bases unmatched: 6. Germline CDR1 LGHDT, CDR2 YNNKEL (reference sequence). The CDR3 loop spans 15 amino acids. The CDR3 reads CASSPASGGLNEQFF. The CDR3 coding sequence is TGTGCCAGCAGCCCAGCTAGCGGGGGGCTTAATGAGCAGTTCTTC.

The chain uses TRBV6-2 or TRBV6-3 and TRBJ2-7; 9 bases are shared with TRBD2. The CDR3 runs 15 residues. Germline CDR1 MNHEY, CDR2 SVGEGT. The V gene end was trimmed by 2 bases and the J gene end by 5 bases; junction bases not matched to a gene: 7. The CDR3 reads CASSYGAGGLNEQYF. CDR3 sequence (DNA): TGTGCCAGCAGTTACGGTGCGGGGGGGCTCAACGAGCAGTACTTC.

CDR3 DNA: TGTGCCATCAGTGCATGGCGGGAGAACACTGAAGCTTTCTTT. This gives the protein CAISAWRENTEAFF. This chain connects TRBV10-3 to TRBJ1-1; D is undetermined. The germline V gene has CDR1 ENHRY and CDR2 SYGVKD. The CDR3 contains 14 residues. V was trimmed by 4 bases and J by 1 base, leaving 10 bases between them.

This clone was found a few times. This chain links TRBV7-9 with TRBJ1-1; D unresolved. The CDR3 is made up of 17 amino acids. Germline V gene data show CDR1 as SEHNR and CDR2 as FQNEAQ (reference sequence). The V gene lost 2 bases and the J gene lost 0 bases, with 16 bases spanning the gap. CDR3 sequence: CASSLRTSGGLNTEAFF. CDR3 bases: TGTGCCAGCAGCTTAAGGACGTCAGGAGGGTTGAACACTGAAGCTTTCTTT. Full variable domain (remainder filled in from reference TRBV7-9 and TRBJ1-1): DTGVSQNPRHKITKRGQNVTFRCDPISEHNRLYWYRQTLGQGPEFLTYFQNEAQLEKSRLLSDRFSAERPKGSFSTLEIQRTEQGDSAMYLCASSLRTSGGLNTEAFFGQGTRLTVV.

CDR3 in amino acids: CASSIHARTSVSGELFF. The CDR3 nucleotides are TGTGCCAGCAGCATACACGCGAGGACTAGCGTTTCTGGGGAGCTGTTTTTT. The gene calls are TRBV7-2 and TRBJ2-2; 9 bases are a match to TRBD2. Germline trimming cut 5 bases from V and 8 bases from J; bases unmatched to any gene: 15. The length of the CDR3 is 17 residues. The germline V gene encodes CDR1 SGHTA and CDR2 FQGNSA.

The chain employs TRBV5-5 and TRBJ2-1; D remains ambiguous. Trimming took off 1 base at V and 7 bases at J, with 6 bases between the two ends. Germline loops: CDR1 SGHKS, CDR2 YYEKEE (reference sequence). The CDR3 covers 12 residues. CDR3 DNA: TGTGCCAGCAGCTTGTTTAGTAATGAGCAGTTCTTC. Translated, it gives CASSLFSNEQFF.